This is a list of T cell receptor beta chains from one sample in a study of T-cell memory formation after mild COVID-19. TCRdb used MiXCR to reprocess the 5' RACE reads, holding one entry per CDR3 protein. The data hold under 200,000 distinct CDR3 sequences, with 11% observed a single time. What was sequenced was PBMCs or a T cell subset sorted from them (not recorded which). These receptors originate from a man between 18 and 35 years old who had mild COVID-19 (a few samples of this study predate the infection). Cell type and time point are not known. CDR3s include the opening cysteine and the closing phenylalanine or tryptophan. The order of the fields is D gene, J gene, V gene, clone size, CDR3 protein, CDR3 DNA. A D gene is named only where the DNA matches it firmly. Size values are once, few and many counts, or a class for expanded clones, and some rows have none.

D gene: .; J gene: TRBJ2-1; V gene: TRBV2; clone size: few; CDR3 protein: CASSEGGRISEQFF; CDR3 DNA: TGTGCCAGCAGTGAAGGGGGGCGCATCAGTGAGCAGTTCTTC
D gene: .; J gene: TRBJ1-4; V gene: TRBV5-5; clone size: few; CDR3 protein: CASSLTGLRGKLFF; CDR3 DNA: TGTGCCAGCAGCTTGACGGGTTTAAGGGGAAAACTGTTTTTT
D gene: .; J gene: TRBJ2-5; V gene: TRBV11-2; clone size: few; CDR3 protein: CASSLVAPFQETQYF; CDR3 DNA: TGTGCCAGCAGCTTAGTGGCACCGTTCCAAGAGACCCAGTACTTC
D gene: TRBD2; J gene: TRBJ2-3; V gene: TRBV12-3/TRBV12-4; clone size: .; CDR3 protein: CASRTSGTDTQYF; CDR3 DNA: TGTGCCAGCAGAACTAGCGGCACAGATACGCAGTATTTT
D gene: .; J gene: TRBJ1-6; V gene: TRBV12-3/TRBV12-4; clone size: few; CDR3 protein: CASSLGAGASPLHF; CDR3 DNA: TGTGCCAGCAGTTTGGGGGCAGGGGCGTCACCCCTCCACTTT
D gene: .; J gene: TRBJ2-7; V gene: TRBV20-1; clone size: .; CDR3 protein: CSARAQGGNEQYF; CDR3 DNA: TGCAGTGCTAGGGCGCAGGGCGGCAACGAGCAGTACTTC
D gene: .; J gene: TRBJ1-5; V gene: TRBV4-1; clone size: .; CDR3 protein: CASSPSLSGGGNQPQHF; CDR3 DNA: TGCGCCAGCAGCCCCTCCCTCAGTGGGGGGGGTAATCAGCCCCAGCATTTT
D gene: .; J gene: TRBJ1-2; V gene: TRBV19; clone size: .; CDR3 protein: CASSIEGRRGYTF; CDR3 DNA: TGTGCCAGTAGTATAGAGGGCAGGAGGGGCTACACCTTC
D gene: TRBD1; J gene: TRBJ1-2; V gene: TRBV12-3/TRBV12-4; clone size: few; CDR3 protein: CASSYRGNYGYTF; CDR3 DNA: TGTGCCAGCAGTTACAGGGGGAACTATGGCTACACCTTC
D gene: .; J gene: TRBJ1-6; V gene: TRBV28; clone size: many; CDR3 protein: CASSLSRFLSSYNSPLHF; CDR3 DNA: TGTGCCAGCAGTTTATCCCGGTTTCTGAGCTCCTATAATTCACCCCTCCACTTT
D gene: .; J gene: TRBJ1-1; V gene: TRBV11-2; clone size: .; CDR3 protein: CASSFPRGGTEAFF; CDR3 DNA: TGTGCCAGCAGCTTCCCCAGGGGAGGCACTGAAGCTTTCTTT
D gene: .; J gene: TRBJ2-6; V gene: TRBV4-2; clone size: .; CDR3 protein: CASSQAVQVAAGANVLTF; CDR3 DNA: TGTGCCAGCAGCCAGGCAGTTCAGGTGGCAGCTGGGGCCAACGTCCTGACTTTC
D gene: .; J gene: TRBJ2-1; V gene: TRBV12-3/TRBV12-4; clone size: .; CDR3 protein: CASNQKGGAHNEQFF; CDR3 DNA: TGTGCCAGCAATCAGAAGGGGGGGGCCCACAATGAGCAGTTCTTC
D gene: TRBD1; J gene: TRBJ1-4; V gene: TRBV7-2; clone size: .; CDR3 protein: CASSSRTGGNEKLFF; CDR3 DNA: TGTGCCAGCAGCTCCCGGACAGGGGGCAATGAAAAACTGTTTTTT
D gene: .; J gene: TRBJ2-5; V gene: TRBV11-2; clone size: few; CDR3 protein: CASSLDPGETQYF; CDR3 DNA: TGTGCCAGCAGCCTCGACCCCGGGGAGACCCAGTACTTC
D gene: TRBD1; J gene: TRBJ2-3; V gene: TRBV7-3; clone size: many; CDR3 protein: CASSPRPRQGQDTDTQYF; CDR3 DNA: TGTGCCAGCAGCCCGCGACCAAGACAGGGCCAAGACACAGATACGCAGTATTTT
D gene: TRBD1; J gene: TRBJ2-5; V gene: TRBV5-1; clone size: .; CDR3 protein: CASSFRGHQETQYF; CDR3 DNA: TGCGCCAGCAGTTTCAGGGGGCACCAAGAGACCCAGTACTTC
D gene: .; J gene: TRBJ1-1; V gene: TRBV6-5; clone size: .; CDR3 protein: CASSYHDDRQAFF; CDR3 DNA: TGTGCCAGCAGTTACCACGATGACAGACAAGCTTTCTTT
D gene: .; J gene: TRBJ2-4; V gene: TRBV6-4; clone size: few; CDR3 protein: CASSDGTGTKNIQYF; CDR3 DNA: TGTGCCAGCAGTGACGGGACTGGCACCAAAAACATTCAGTACTTC
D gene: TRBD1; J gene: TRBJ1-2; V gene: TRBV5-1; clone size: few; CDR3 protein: CASSPRGLGYTF; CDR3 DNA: TGCGCCAGCAGCCCGAGGGGGCTCGGCTACACCTTC
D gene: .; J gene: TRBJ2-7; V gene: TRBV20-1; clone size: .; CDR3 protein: CSARDGTSLLFSEQYF; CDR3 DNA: TGCAGTGCTAGGGATGGGACATCCCTTCTCTTTAGCGAGCAGTACTTC
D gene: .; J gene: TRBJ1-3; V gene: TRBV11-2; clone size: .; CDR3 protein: CASSLGVSGNTIYF; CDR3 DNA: TGTGCCAGCAGCTTAGGGGTCTCTGGAAACACCATATATTTT
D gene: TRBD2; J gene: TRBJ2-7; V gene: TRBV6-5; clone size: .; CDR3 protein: CASRPRPSSGGANEQYF; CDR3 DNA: TGTGCCAGCAGACCCCGACCCTCTAGCGGGGGGGCCAACGAGCAGTACTTC
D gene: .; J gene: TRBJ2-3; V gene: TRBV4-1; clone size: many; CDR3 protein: CASSQEGFPSTDTQYF; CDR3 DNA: TGCGCCAGCAGCCAAGAAGGGTTCCCTTCAACAGATACGCAGTATTTT
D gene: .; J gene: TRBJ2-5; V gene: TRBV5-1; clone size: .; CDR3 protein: CASSLAMREETQYF; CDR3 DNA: TGCGCCAGCAGCTTGGCGATGCGGGAAGAGACCCAGTACTTC
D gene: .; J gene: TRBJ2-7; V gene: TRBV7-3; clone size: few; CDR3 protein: CASSLGTRYEQYF; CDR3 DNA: TGTGCCAGCAGCTTAGGAACACGCTACGAGCAGTACTTC
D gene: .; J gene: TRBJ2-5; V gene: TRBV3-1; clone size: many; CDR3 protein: CASSQDFETQYF; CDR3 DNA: TGTGCCAGCAGCCAAGACTTCGAGACCCAGTACTTC
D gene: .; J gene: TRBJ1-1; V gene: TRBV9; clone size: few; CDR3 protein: CASSSTGSNTEAFF; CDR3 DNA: TGTGCCAGCAGCAGTACAGGTTCGAACACTGAAGCTTTCTTT
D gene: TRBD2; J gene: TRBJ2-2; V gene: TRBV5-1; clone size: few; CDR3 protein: CASSSGRTSDLTGELFF; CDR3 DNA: TGCGCCAGCAGCTCCGGACGGACTAGCGATTTAACCGGGGAGCTGTTTTTT
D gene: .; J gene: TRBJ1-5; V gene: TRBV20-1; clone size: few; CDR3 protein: CSARDQVAREPQHF; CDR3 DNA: TGCAGTGCTAGAGATCAGGTTGCCAGGGAACCCCAGCATTTT
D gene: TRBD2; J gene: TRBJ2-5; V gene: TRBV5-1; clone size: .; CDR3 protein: CASSLMGLYQETQYF; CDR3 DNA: TGCGCCAGCAGCTTGATGGGACTATACCAAGAGACCCAGTACTTC
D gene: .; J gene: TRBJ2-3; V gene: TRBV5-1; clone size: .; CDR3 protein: CASSGRGHTDTQYF; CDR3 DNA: TGCGCCAGCAGCGGTCGGGGGCACACAGATACGCAGTATTTT
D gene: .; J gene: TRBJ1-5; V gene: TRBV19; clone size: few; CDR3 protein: CASSDSGARNQPQHF; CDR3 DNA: TGTGCCAGTAGTGATTCCGGGGCCCGCAATCAGCCCCAGCATTTT
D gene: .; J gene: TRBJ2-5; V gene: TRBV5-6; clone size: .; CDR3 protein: CASSPQGGGETQYF; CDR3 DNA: TGTGCCAGCAGCCCACAGGGAGGTGGAGAGACCCAGTACTTC
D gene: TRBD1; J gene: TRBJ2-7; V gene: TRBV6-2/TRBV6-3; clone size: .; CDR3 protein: CASSLSGQGTYEQYF; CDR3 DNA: TGTGCCAGCAGTTTAAGCGGACAGGGGACCTACGAGCAGTACTTC
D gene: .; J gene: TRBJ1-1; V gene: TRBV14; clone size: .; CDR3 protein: CASSQVGRLNTEAFF; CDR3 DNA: TGTGCCAGCAGCCAAGTCGGGAGGTTGAACACTGAAGCTTTCTTT
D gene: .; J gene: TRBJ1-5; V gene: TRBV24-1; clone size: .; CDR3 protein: CATSTVDQPQHF; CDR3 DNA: TGTGCCACCAGTACGGTGGATCAGCCCCAGCATTTT
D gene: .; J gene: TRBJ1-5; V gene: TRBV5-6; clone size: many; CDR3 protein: CASSLTPEGNQPQHF; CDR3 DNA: TGTGCCAGCAGCTTGACTCCCGAAGGCAATCAGCCCCAGCATTTT
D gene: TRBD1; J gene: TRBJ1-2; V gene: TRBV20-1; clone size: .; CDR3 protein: CSATRTGAYGYTF; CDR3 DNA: TGCAGTGCAACCCGGACAGGGGCCTATGGCTACACCTTC
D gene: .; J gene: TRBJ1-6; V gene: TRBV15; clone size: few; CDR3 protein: CATSREETYLHF; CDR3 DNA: TGTGCCACCAGCAGAGAGGAGACCTACCTCCACTTT
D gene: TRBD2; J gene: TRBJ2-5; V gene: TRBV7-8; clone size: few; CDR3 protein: CASSFASGGIGETQYF; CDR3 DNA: TGTGCCAGCAGCTTTGCTAGCGGGGGAATCGGGGAGACCCAGTACTTC
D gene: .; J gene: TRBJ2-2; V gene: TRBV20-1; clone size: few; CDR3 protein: CSAREGYTGELFF; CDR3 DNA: TGCAGTGCTAGAGAAGGTTACACCGGGGAGCTGTTTTTT
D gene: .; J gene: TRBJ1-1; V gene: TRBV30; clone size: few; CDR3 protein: CAWTSVAGLAFF; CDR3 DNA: TGTGCCTGGACGAGCGTGGCAGGCTTGGCTTTCTTT
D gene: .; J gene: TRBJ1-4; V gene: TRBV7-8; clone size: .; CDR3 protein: CASSPQDSVYEKLFF; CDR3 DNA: TGTGCCAGCAGCCCCCAGGACTCGGTATACGAAAAACTGTTTTTT
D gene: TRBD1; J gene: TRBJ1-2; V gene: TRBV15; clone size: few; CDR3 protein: CATSREAQGADGYTF; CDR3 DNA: TGTGCCACCAGCAGAGAGGCGCAGGGGGCTGACGGCTACACCTTC